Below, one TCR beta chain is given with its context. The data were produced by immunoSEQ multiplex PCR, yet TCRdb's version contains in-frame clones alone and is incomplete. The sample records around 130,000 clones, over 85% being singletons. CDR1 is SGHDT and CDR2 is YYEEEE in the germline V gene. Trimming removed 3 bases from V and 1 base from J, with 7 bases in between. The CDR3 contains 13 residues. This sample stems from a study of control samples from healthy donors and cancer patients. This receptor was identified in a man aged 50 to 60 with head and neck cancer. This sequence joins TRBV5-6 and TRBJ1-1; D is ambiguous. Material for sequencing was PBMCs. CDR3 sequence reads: CASSWGGNTEAFF. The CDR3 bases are TGTGCCAGCAGCTGGGGAGGGAACACTGAAGCTTTCTTT.